A selection of T cell receptor beta chains follows, all from one sample in a study of blood T cell repertoires in COVID-19. Assay used: immunoSEQ multiplex PCR; TCRdb lists only in-frame clones, some missing. Among fewer than 120,000 clones, about 85% were seen once, and the ten largest hold 4% to 5.5%. The material sequenced was peripheral blood. These receptors all stem from a human donor in a cohort sampled during active COVID-19. Both conserved end residues are part of each CDR3. A D gene is named only where the DNA matches it firmly. Clone size is shown for a subset of rows, as once, few, many or a class of expanded clone.

-	-	TRBV7-2	TRBJ2-5	TGTGCCAGCAGCTTAGCTAGGGTAGACAGTGGCAACTTC	CASSLARVDSGNF
-	TRBD2	TRBV19	TRBJ2-1	TGTGCCAGTAGTATTTGGGGCAGGTCACTAGCGGGGACTATTTACAATGAGCAGTTCTTC	CASSIWGRSLAGTIYNEQFF
-	-	TRBV6-5	TRBJ2-7	TGTGCCAGCAGCCCGACAGCCTACGAGCAGTACTTC	CASSPTAYEQYF
-	-	TRBV6-5	TRBJ1-5	TGTGCCAGCAGTTCGGCAGGATTACAACAGCCCCAGCATTTT	CASSSAGLQQPQHF
-	-	TRBV7-3	TRBJ1-1	TGTGCCAGCAGCTTAATGAGACAGTTAGGGAACACTGAAGCTTTCTTT	CASSLMRQLGNTEAFF
-	TRBD2	TRBV4-3	TRBJ2-1	TGCGCCAGCAGCCAACTCCCTAGCGGAAAATACAATGAGCAGTTCTTC	CASSQLPSGKYNEQFF
-	TRBD2	TRBV10-2	TRBJ2-1	TGCGCCAGCAGTGAGACTAGCGGGATCTACAATGAGCAGTTCTTC	CASSETSGIYNEQFF
-	-	TRBV6-5	TRBJ2-1	TGTGCCAGCCTTGGGCAGGGCCCCTACAATGAGCAGTTCTTC	CASLGQGPYNEQFF
-	-	TRBV3-1/TRBV3-2	TRBJ2-1	TGTGCCAGCAGTCTACAGGGTCGTGAGCAGTTCTTC	CASSLQGREQFF
few	-	TRBV28	TRBJ2-7	TGTGCCAGCAGCACAGGGTGGGCTTCCTACGAGCAGTACTTC	CASSTGWASYEQYF
-	TRBD1	TRBV6-5	TRBJ1-3	TGTGCCAGCAGCGGGGACAGGGTAACTGGAAACACCATATATTTT	CASSGDRVTGNTIYF
once	-	TRBV4-2	TRBJ1-2	TGTGCCAGCAGCCAAGGGGACAATGATGGCTACACCTTC	CASSQGDNDGYTF
-	TRBD1	TRBV7-2	TRBJ1-2	TGTGCCAGCAGCTCTAACAGGGGAAACTATGGCTACACCTTC	CASSSNRGNYGYTF